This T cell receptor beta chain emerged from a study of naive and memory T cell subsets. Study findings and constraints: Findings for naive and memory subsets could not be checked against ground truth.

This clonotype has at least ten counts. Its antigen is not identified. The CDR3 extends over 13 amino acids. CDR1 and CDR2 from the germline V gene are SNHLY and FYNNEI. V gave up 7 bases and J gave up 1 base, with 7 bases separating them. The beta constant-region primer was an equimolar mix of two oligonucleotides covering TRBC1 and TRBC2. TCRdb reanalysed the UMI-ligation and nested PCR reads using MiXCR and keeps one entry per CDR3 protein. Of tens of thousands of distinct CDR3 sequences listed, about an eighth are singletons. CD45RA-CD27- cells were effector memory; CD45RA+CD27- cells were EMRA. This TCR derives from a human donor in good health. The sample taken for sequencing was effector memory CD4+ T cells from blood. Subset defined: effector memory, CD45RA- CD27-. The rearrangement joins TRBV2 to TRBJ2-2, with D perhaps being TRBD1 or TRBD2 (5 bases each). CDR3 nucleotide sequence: TGTGCCAGCATGGGGGTGAACACCGGGGAGCTGTTTTTT. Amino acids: CASMGVNTGELFF. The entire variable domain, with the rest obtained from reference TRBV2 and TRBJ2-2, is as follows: EPEVTQTPSHQVTQMGQEVILRCVPISNHLYFYWYRQILGQKVEFLVSFYNNEISEKSEIFDDQFSVERPDGSNFTLKIRSTKLEDSAMYFCASMGVNTGELFFGEGSRLTVL.